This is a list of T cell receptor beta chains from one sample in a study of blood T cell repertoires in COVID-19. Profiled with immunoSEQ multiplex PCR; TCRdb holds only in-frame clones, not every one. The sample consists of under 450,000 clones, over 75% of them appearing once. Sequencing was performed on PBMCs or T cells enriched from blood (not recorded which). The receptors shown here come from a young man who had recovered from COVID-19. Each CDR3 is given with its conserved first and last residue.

CASSPSLAGSQYF	TRBV12-3/TRBV12-4	TRBJ2-7
CASSFTSGEQFF	TRBV5-1	TRBJ2-1
CSVPGQLEQFF	TRBV20-1	TRBJ2-1
CASSLVGTGRYGYTF	TRBV11-2	TRBJ1-2
CASSLADTDADTQYF	TRBV11-2	TRBJ2-3
CASSLFGTGEGSYNSPLHF	TRBV27	TRBJ1-6
CASSERAGAGELFF	TRBV10-1	TRBJ2-2
CASSEARGVSGNTIYF	TRBV6-1	TRBJ1-3
CASSRGTVNEQYF	TRBV6-5	TRBJ2-7
CASSLDASGEQFF	TRBV5-1	TRBJ2-1
CASSLGRGGSYEQYF	TRBV11-2	TRBJ2-7
CASSHGNGYTF	TRBV3-1/TRBV3-2	TRBJ1-2
CASSPPAESSYEQYF	TRBV7-8	TRBJ2-7
CASSQATGGLVSNEKLFF	TRBV4-2	TRBJ1-4
CAISAGLAGGPSYNEQFF	TRBV10-3	TRBJ2-1
CAIRGQGQPQHF	TRBV10-3	TRBJ1-5
CASSQPISRVRGEAFF	TRBV3-1/TRBV3-2	TRBJ1-1
CASSFGHISPLHF	TRBV19	TRBJ1-6
CASSRQGGANTGELFF	TRBV5-1	TRBJ2-2
CASMGGQGRGQPQHF	TRBV19	TRBJ1-5
CASSPSGGTDTQYF	TRBV3-1/TRBV3-2	TRBJ2-3
CASSFPGISGNTIYF	TRBV5-6	TRBJ1-3
CASSLGGAETQYF	TRBV5-4	TRBJ2-5
CAISQTSGGAGTDTQYF	TRBV10-3	TRBJ2-3
CSVVGQDSLNTEAFF	TRBV29-1	TRBJ1-1
CASSARQGDEQYF	TRBV7-3	TRBJ2-7
CASSERTAGNTIYF	TRBV2	TRBJ1-3
CASTFRDGYGYTF	TRBV5-4	TRBJ1-2
CASSQEDRQNTEAFF	TRBV4-2	TRBJ1-1
CASSEGRGAGTDTQYF	TRBV6-1	TRBJ2-3
CSVSRGSGGRNEQFF	TRBV29-1	TRBJ2-1
CASSPVGSPLHF	TRBV11-2	TRBJ1-6
CSVEDRIYEQYF	TRBV29-1	TRBJ2-7
CASIPTVDSPLHF	TRBV6-5	TRBJ1-6
CASSLGTVYEQYF	TRBV7-2	TRBJ2-7
CAISEPGGDTQYF	TRBV10-3	TRBJ2-3
CASSPSGRSQETQYF	TRBV9	TRBJ2-5
CASSSLPTGHYTF	TRBV12-3/TRBV12-4	TRBJ1-2
CASSPSYRAANEKLFF	TRBV4-3	TRBJ1-4
CASSLAAGGVDTQYF	TRBV5-6	TRBJ2-3
CASSPTGGNGDTQYF	TRBV3-1/TRBV3-2	TRBJ2-3
CASSYLDRGGYGYTF	TRBV6-5	TRBJ1-2
CASSWDTNQPQHF	TRBV6-5	TRBJ1-5
CASRQNTGLGEQYF	TRBV7-8	TRBJ2-7
CASRAGREAFF	TRBV2	TRBJ1-1
CASSIRTGRGEKLFF	TRBV7-9	TRBJ1-4
CASSTPARSLYGYTF	TRBV6-2/TRBV6-3	TRBJ1-2
CASSGGRSSYNEQFF	TRBV5-1	TRBJ2-1
CASSSQGGYNEQFF	TRBV18	TRBJ2-1
CASRAGGSANEKLFF	TRBV6-4	TRBJ1-4
CASGPGETFGSNSPLHF	TRBV12-5	TRBJ1-6
CSVVGSGNTEAFF	TRBV29-1	TRBJ1-1
CASSPWGGGVGSGANVLTF	TRBV7-9	TRBJ2-6
CARQLGPFEQYF	TRBV27	TRBJ2-7